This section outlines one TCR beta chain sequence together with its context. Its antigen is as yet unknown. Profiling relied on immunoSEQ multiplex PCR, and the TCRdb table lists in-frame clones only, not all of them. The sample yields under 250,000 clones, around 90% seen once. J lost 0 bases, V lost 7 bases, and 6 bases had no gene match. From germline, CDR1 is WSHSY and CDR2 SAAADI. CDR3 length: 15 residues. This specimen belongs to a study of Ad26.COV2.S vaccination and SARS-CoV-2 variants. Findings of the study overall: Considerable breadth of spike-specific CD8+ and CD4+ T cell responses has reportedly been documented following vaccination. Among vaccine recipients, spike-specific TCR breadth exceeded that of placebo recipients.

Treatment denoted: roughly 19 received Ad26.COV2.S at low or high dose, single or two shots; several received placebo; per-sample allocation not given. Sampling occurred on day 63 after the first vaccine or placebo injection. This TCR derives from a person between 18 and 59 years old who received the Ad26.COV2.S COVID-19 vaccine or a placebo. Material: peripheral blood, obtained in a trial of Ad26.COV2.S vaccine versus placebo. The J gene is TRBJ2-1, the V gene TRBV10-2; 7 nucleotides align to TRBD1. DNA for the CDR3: TGCGCCAGCATTGCCGGGACAGTCTCCTACAATGAGCAGTTCTTC. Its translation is CASIAGTVSYNEQFF.